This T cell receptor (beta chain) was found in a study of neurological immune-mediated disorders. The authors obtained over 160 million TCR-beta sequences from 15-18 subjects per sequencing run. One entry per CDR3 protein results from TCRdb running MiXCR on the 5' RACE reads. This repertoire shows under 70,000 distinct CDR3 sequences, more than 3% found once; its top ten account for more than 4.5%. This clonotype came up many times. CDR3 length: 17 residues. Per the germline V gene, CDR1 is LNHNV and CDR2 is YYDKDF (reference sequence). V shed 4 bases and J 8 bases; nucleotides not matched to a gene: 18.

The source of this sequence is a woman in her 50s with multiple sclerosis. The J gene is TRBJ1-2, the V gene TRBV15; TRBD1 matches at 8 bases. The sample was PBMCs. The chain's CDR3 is CATSISPGGAGLEGYTF. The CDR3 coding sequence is TGTGCCACCAGCATAAGTCCAGGGGGCGCAGGTCTAGAGGGCTACACCTTC. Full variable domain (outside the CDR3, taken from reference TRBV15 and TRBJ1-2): DAMVIQNPRYQVTQFGKPVTLSCSQTLNHNVMYWYQQKSSQAPKLLFHYYDKDFNNEADTPDNFQSRRPNTSFCFLDIRSPGLGDTAMYLCATSISPGGAGLEGYTFGSGTRLTVV.